This TCR beta chain originates from a study of glioma-infiltrating T cells. Germline loops: CDR1 SGHVS, CDR2 FQNEAQ. Trimming shortened V by 1 base and J by 5 bases, and 9 bases separated the two germline ends. CDR3 length equals 15 residues. TCR alpha and beta CDR3 regions were amplified from RNA using iRepertoire nested multiplex PCR. For one-step reverse transcription and amplification, 100-400 ng of tissue mRNA or PBMC total RNA was used. MiXCR, applied by TCRdb to the multiplex PCR reads, yields one record per CDR3 protein. The table shows approximately 93,000 distinct CDR3 sequences, with roughly 40% occurring only once. In this sample, this clonotype turned up many times.

Sequenced material: glioma tissue, nonneoplastic brain tissue, or PBMCs (not recorded which). The chain employs TRBV7-8 and TRBJ1-6, with D possibly TRBD1 on 5 matching bases. The receptor comes from a human donor with low-grade glioma or glioblastoma, undergoing nonglioma brain surgery, or in good health (not recorded which). In DNA form, the CDR3 reads TGTGCCAGCAGCTTAGACGGGACTCATAATTCACCCCTCCACTTT. The encoded protein is CASSLDGTHNSPLHF.